The present entry profiles one TCR beta chain with its context. Assay used: immunoSEQ multiplex PCR; TCRdb lists only in-frame clones, some missing. The sample lists about 160,000 clones; approximately 89% were seen once. The V and J ends lost 6 bases and 3 bases respectively, with 11 bases between them. Germline CDR1 reads SGHVS; CDR2 reads FNYEAQ. The CDR3 is 14 residues long. The data belong to a study of cytomegalovirus exposure and HLA in healthy donors. Sequencing was performed on PBMCs. The rearrangement links TRBV7-6 to TRBJ2-2, with D uncertain. This receptor was identified in a woman aged 18-35 years in good health and CMV-seropositive. The CDR3 protein is CASSNQVDTGELFF. The CDR3 DNA reads as TGTGCCAGCAGTAACCAGGTGGACACCGGGGAGCTGTTTTTT.